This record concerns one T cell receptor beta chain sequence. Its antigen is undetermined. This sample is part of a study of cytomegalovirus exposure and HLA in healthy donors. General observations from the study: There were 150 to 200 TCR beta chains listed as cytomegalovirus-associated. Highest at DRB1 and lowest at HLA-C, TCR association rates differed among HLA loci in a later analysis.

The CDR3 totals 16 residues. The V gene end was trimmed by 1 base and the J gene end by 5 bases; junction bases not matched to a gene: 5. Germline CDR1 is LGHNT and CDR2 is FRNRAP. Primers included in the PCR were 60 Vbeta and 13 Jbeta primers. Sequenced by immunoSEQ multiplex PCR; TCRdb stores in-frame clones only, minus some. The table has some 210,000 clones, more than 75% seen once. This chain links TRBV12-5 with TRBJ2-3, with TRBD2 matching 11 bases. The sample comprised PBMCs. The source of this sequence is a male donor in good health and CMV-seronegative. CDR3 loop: CASGLEQLAGEDTQYF. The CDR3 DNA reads TGTGCTAGTGGTTTGGAACAACTAGCGGGAGAAGATACGCAGTATTTT. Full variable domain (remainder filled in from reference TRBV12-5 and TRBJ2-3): DARVTQTPRHKVTEMGQEVTMRCQPILGHNTVFWYRQTMMQGLELLAYFRNRAPLDDSGMPKDRFSAEMPDATLATLKIQPSEPRDSAVYFCASGLEQLAGEDTQYFGPGTRLTVL.